Presented here are 3 T cell receptor beta chains from one specimen sequenced in a study of T-cell memory formation after mild COVID-19 (dated by TCRdb to the early 2020s). To prepare the library, 5' RACE was applied. For sequencing, an Illumina NovaSeq 6000 was employed. The raw public reads went through TCRdb reprocessing: fastp at Q25, MiXCR clone calling, in-frame beta chains kept. Duplicate CDR3 protein sequences are folded into a single record with the most common DNA and genes. The sample has around 300,000 distinct CDR3 sequences on record, roughly 8% of them singletons. In total, the top ten clones hold around a fifth of the sample. The sample comprised PBMCs or a T cell subset sorted from them (not recorded which). The receptors were gathered from a man between 18 and 29 years old who had mild COVID-19 (a few samples of this study predate the infection). The sample titles of this study are shuffled in the database, so cell type and time point are left out; the donor was told from shared clones.

This clonotype was found a few times. The chain couples TRBV14 to TRBJ2-1, with D maybe TRBD2 (6 bases). Germline V gene data show CDR1 as SGHDN and CDR2 as FVKESK. This CDR3 is built from 13 residues. V lost 0 bases and J lost 12, with 12 bases in between. The CDR3, as DNA: TGTGCCAGCAGCCAAGACCTGCTCGGGGGGCAGTTCTTC. This gives the protein CASSQDLLGGQFF.

This clonotype was found many times. The J gene is TRBJ2-3, the V gene TRBV4-1; the D is unclear. This CDR3 has 16 amino acids. Trimming pared 0 bases from V and 0 bases from J, leaving 10 bases between. Germline values: CDR1 MGHRA, CDR2 YSYEKL. The CDR3 DNA is TGCGCCAGCAGCCAAGATAGATCGGCGAGCACAGATACGCAGTATTTT. It specifies CASSQDRSASTDTQYF.

This chain joins TRBV20-1 and TRBJ1-2; D not resolved. Germline V lookup: CDR1 DFQATT, CDR2 SNEGSKA (reference sequence). The CDR3 has 12 amino acids. The germline V and J ends were trimmed by 4 bases and 8 bases, with 14 bases remaining between them. The DNA for the CDR3 is TGCAGTGCTAAACCGGCCTCCGCGGGCTACACCTTC. Translation: CSAKPASAGYTF.